Below are 29 T cell receptor beta chains sequenced from a single sample in a study of graft-versus-host responses after intestinal transplantation. The protocol was immunoSEQ multiplex PCR, while the TCRdb copy is restricted to in-frame clones and leaves out a portion. The table records some 90,000 clones, around 93% of them present only once. Their specific antigens are unknown. This specimen was unstimulated CD8+ T cells sorted from spleen or lymph node cells, taken before intestinal transplant. These TCRs come from a human donor who received an intestinal transplant.

This clone was detected once. V is TRBV5-6 and J is TRBJ1-1; D is ambiguous. Trimming shortened V by 6 bases and J by 7 bases, and 19 bases separated the two germline ends. In germline, CDR1 is SGHDT, CDR2 YYEEEE. The CDR3 extends over 14 amino acids. CDR3 loop: CASTVPREDGEAFF. CDR3 in DNA: TGTGCCAGCACCGTGCCAAGGGAGGACGGTGAAGCTTTCTTT.

This chain links TRBV14 with TRBJ2-7; tentatively, D is TRBD2 (6 bases). Trimming cost V 2 bases and J 5 bases, with 10 bases left between them. CDR3 length: 13 residues. The germline CDR1 and CDR2 sequences are SGHDN and FVKESK. As DNA, the CDR3 is TGTGCCAGCAGCCAACCCGGGAGTAACGAGCAGTACTTC. Translated, it gives CASSQPGSNEQYF.

V is TRBV19 and J is TRBJ1-2; 7 bases fit TRBD1. Germline loops: CDR1 LNHDA, CDR2 SQIVND (reference sequence). The CDR3 is 12 residues long. V lost 1 base to trimming and J lost 12 bases; unmatched junction nucleotides: 5. DNA of the CDR3: TGTGCCAGTAGTATAGGGGCACAGGGGCACACCTTC. This gives the protein CASSIGAQGHTF.

V is TRBV5-1 and J is TRBJ2-7; 9 bases are a match to TRBD1. This CDR3 has 16 residues. V lost 2 bases, J lost 5 bases, and 11 bases stayed unmatched. Per the germline V gene, CDR1 is SGHRS and CDR2 is YFSETQ. CDR3 DNA sequence: TGCGCCAGCAGCTTCAGGGACAGGGTAGAGTTCGACGAGCAGTACTTC. Its protein is CASSFRDRVEFDEQYF.

The chain joins TRBV5-1 to TRBJ2-7; D is ambiguous. The V end was cut by 0 bases, the J end by 9 bases, with 10 bases between. The CDR3 spans 12 residues. Germline CDR1 is SGHRS and CDR2 is YFSETQ. In nucleotides, the CDR3 is TGCGCCAGCAGCTTGGACTTAGGCGGGCAGTACTTC. This gives the protein CASSLDLGGQYF.

The V gene is TRBV5-1, the J gene TRBJ2-7; 8 positions agree with TRBD1. The V gene end was trimmed by 1 base and the J gene end by 2 bases; junction bases not matched to a gene: 5. The CDR3 length is 15 residues. From germline, CDR1 is SGHRS and CDR2 YFSETQ. This CDR3 reads CASSLTTGGPYEQYF. CDR3 nucleotides: TGCGCCAGCAGCTTGACCACAGGGGGACCCTACGAGCAGTACTTC.

The count of this clone is one. This chain connects TRBV27 to TRBJ2-3; maybe TRBD2 (6 bases). V was pared by 1 base and J by 0 bases, with 11 bases between. Germline-derived CDR1 and CDR2 are MNHEY and SMNVEV (reference sequence). CDR3 length equals 16 residues. The chain's CDR3 is CASSLLASVSTDTQYF. For the CDR3, the DNA is TGTGCCAGCAGTTTATTGGCTAGCGTCAGCACAGATACGCAGTATTTT.

The V call is TRBV19, the J call TRBJ1-1; D is ambiguous. CDR3 size: 12 residues. Germline lookup yields CDR1 LNHDA and CDR2 SQIVND (reference sequence). Trimming stripped 2 bases from V and 5 bases from J, with 6 bases between. The chain's CDR3 is CASSISRTEAFF. CDR3 coding DNA: TGTGCCAGTAGTATATCGCGGACTGAAGCTTTCTTT. The variable domain in full, with the rest retrieved from reference TRBV19 and TRBJ1-1, is DGGITQSPKYLFRKEGQNVTLSCEQNLNHDAMYWYRQDPGQGLRLIYYSQIVNDFQKGDIAEGYSVSREKKESFPLTVTSAQKNPTAFYLCASSISRTEAFFGQGTRLTVV.

The rearrangement joins TRBV29-1 to TRBJ1-1, with 11 bases that match TRBD1. The germline V gene encodes CDR1 SQVTM and CDR2 ANQGSEA. J was trimmed by 1 base and V by 3 bases; bases with no gene match: 4. This CDR3 spans 15 amino acids. As DNA, the CDR3 is TGCAGCGTTGACCCCGGGACAGGGGGGAACACTGAAGCTTTCTTT. Protein product: CSVDPGTGGNTEAFF. Together with reference TRBV29-1 and TRBJ1-1, the CDR3 gives the full variable domain: SAVISQKPSRDICQRGTSLTIQCQVDSQVTMMFWYRQQPGQSLTLIATANQGSEATYESGFVIDKFPISRPNLTFSTLTVSNMSPEDSSIYLCSVDPGTGGNTEAFFGQGTRLTVV.

The CDR3 DNA reads TGTGCCTGGGGCCTGGTGGGAGGGCCTGAGCAGTTCTTC. Translation gives CAWGLVGGPEQFF. V and J are TRBV30 and TRBJ2-1; 7 positions agree with TRBD2. Germline loops: CDR1 GTSNPN, CDR2 SVGIG (reference sequence). CDR3 length: 13 residues. Trimming removed 5 bases from V and 9 bases from J; junction bases left unmatched: 10.

The V gene is TRBV6-4, the J gene TRBJ1-1; 9 bases fit TRBD1. This CDR3 has 14 residues. V lost 4 bases, J lost 8 bases, and 8 bases stayed unmatched. Per germline, CDR1 MRHNA and CDR2 SNTAGT. As DNA, the CDR3 is TGTGCCAGCAGTGCGGGACAGGGCGCCCCCGAAGCTTTCTTT. Amino acid sequence: CASSAGQGAPEAFF.

The rearrangement links TRBV6-1 to TRBJ2-7; a possible D gene is TRBD1 (6 bases). Germline V gene data show CDR1 as MNHNS and CDR2 as SASEGT. This CDR3 is 13 amino acids long. V was clipped by 3 bases and J by 2 bases, with 8 bases between them. For the CDR3, the DNA is TGTGCCAGCAGTGAGTGGACAGCCTACGAGCAGTACTTC. Its protein product is CASSEWTAYEQYF.

This sequence joins TRBV19 and TRBJ1-5, with a tentative D call TRBD1 (6 bases). The length of the CDR3 is 15 residues. Trimming stripped 6 bases from V and 0 bases from J, with 12 bases between. CDR1 LNHDA and CDR2 SQIVND come from the germline V gene (reference sequence). In nucleotides, the CDR3 is TGTGCCAGTAGGGCGCAGGGGTATAGCAATCAGCCCCAGCATTTT. This codes for CASRAQGYSNQPQHF.

The rearrangement uses TRBV6-5 and TRBJ1-1; D is perhaps TRBD1 (6 bases). Germline V gives CDR1 MNHEY, CDR2 SVGAGI. The ends were cut back, 4 bases at V and 5 bases at J, with 8 bases in the middle. This CDR3 has 12 amino acids. CDR3 protein: CASSFQGTEAFF. As DNA, the CDR3 is TGTGCCAGCAGTTTCCAGGGGACTGAAGCTTTCTTT.

The chain combines TRBV29-1 with TRBJ2-3, with D maybe TRBD2 (6 bases). V lost 4 bases and J 5 bases, leaving 16 bases between the germline ends. Germline CDR1 is SQVTM and CDR2 is ANQGSEA. The CDR3 extends over 14 amino acids. CDR3 sequence (DNA): TGCAGCGTTGGCCAGAAGGGGACTTTAGATACGCAGTATTTT. Translation: CSVGQKGTLDTQYF.

This clone came up a few times. The J gene is TRBJ1-1, the V gene TRBV6-6; no firm D call. Germline assignment: CDR1 MNHNY and CDR2 SVGAGI (reference sequence). The CDR3 is made up of 12 amino acids. The ends were cut back, 0 bases at V and 11 bases at J, with 10 bases in the middle. CDR3 DNA sequence: TGTGCCAGCAGTTACTCTAGTGGGAGGGCTTTCTTT. Residues: CASSYSSGRAFF.

This clone has a single count. The chain is built from TRBV4-2 and TRBJ2-7, with D unclear. Trimming stripped 0 bases from V and 6 bases from J, with 6 bases between. From germline, CDR1 is LGHNA and CDR2 YNFKEQ. This CDR3 has 12 residues. The CDR3 DNA reads TGTGCCAGCAGCCAAGATCGGGTCGAGCAGTACTTC. Translation gives CASSQDRVEQYF.

The chain uses TRBV12-5 and TRBJ2-7; D ambiguous. CDR1 LGHNT and CDR2 FRNRAP come from the germline V gene. The CDR3 runs to 13 residues. V was trimmed by 3 bases and J by 3 bases, leaving 9 bases between them. The CDR3: CASGFSPLYEQYF. CDR3 in DNA: TGTGCTAGTGGTTTTTCCCCTCTCTACGAGCAGTACTTC.

This clone was recorded only once. The gene calls are TRBV4-3 and TRBJ1-2, with D possibly being TRBD1 (5 bases). The V and J ends lost 0 bases and 4 bases respectively, with 15 bases between them. Germline lookup yields CDR1 LGHNA and CDR2 YSLEER. This CDR3 is 16 amino acids long. The CDR3 sequence is CASSQDRDPWGYGYTF. CDR3 DNA sequence: TGCGCCAGCAGCCAAGACAGGGATCCTTGGGGCTATGGCTACACCTTC.

The chain joins TRBV28 to TRBJ2-7; perhaps TRBD1 as D (5 bases). Germline CDR1 reads MDHEN; CDR2 reads SYDVKM. The CDR3 is 13 residues long. Trimming removed 7 bases at V and 3 bases at J, with 13 bases between. The CDR3 spells CASTLIDSYEQYF. CDR3 nucleotide sequence: TGTGCCAGCACCTTGATCGACAGCTACGAGCAGTACTTC.

This clone was detected once. The chain recombines TRBV5-4 with TRBJ2-5, with D perhaps matching TRBD1 (6 bases). The CDR3 loop spans 13 amino acids. The V end lost 1 base, the J end lost 5 bases, and 9 bases lay between the germline ends. Germline V gene lookup returns CDR1 SGHNT and CDR2 YYREEE (reference sequence). DNA for the CDR3: TGTGCCAGCAGCTTGACAGGGTATGAGACCCAGTACTTC. This codes for CASSLTGYETQYF.

This chain uses TRBV28 with TRBJ1-1; 11 positions match TRBD1. Germline lookup yields CDR1 MDHEN and CDR2 SYDVKM. CDR3 size: 14 residues. V trimming: 6 bases; J trimming: 5 bases; junction bases outside the gene matches: 5. CDR3 region: CASRGGTGGTEAFF. CDR3 in DNA: TGTGCCAGCAGGGGCGGGACAGGGGGAACTGAAGCTTTCTTT.

V and J are TRBV7-9 and TRBJ2-7; 10 nucleotides align to TRBD2. The CDR3 is 16 amino acids. Germline V gene lookup returns CDR1 SEHNR and CDR2 FQNEAQ (reference sequence). V shed 5 bases and J 1 base; nucleotides not matched to a gene: 8. As DNA, the CDR3 is TGTGCCAGCAGCACTCCCACTAGCGGGATATCCTACGAGCAGTACTTC. Its translation is CASSTPTSGISYEQYF.

This clone was seen only once. The chain has TRBV27 and TRBJ2-1; TRBD1 might be the D (6 bases). V lost 8 bases and J lost 3, with 20 bases in between. Germline CDR1 MNHEY, CDR2 SMNVEV (reference sequence). There are 16 residues in the CDR3. CDR3 DNA sequence: TGTGCCAGCGGCCCGGAACAGGGTCCCTTCTACAATGAGCAGTTCTTC. This translates into CASGPEQGPFYNEQFF.

CDR3 sequence: CASSPSIREVQETQYF. The CDR3 DNA is TGTGCCAGCAGCCCATCCATCCGGGAGGTCCAAGAGACCCAGTACTTC. This chain joins TRBV7-6 and TRBJ2-5, with 7 bases identical to TRBD2. The CDR3 sequence is 16 residues long. Looked up from germline, CDR1 is SGHVS and CDR2 is FNYEAQ. The V and J ends lost 5 bases and 1 base, in that order; junction bases with no gene match: 10.

This chain connects TRBV30 to TRBJ1-2; D uncertain. Per the germline V gene, CDR1 is GTSNPN and CDR2 is SVGIG (reference sequence). V was cut by 1 base and J by 8 bases, with 14 bases left in between. This CDR3 is 13 amino acids long. As DNA, the CDR3 is TGTGCCTGGAGTGGTGGACTCGGTTCCGGCTACACCTTC. This sequence encodes CAWSGGLGSGYTF.

The rearrangement uses TRBV7-2 and TRBJ2-1; a possible D gene is TRBD2 (6 bases). V was clipped by 5 bases and J by 0 bases, with 11 bases between them. CDR1 is SGHTA and CDR2 is FQGNSA in the germline V gene. The CDR3 extends over 15 amino acids. In DNA form, the CDR3 reads TGTGCCAGCAGCCTGGGACTCAGCTCCTACAATGAGCAGTTCTTC. It translates to CASSLGLSSYNEQFF.

The CDR3: CASSPQDSYTEAFF. The CDR3 DNA reads TGCGCCAGCAGCCCCCAGGACAGCTACACTGAAGCTTTCTTT. V and J are TRBV5-1 and TRBJ1-1, with a tentative D call TRBD1 (6 bases). This CDR3 is built from 14 residues. V lost 4 bases and J lost 3, with 13 bases in between. The germline CDR1 and CDR2 sequences are SGHRS and YFSETQ.

This clone was counted a few times. V gene TRBV6-4 combines with J gene TRBJ1-6, with 7 bases identical to TRBD1. With V trimmed by 4 bases and J by 8 bases, 8 bases remained unmatched. This CDR3 is built from 15 residues. Germline assignment: CDR1 MRHNA and CDR2 SNTAGT. The CDR3 reads CASSGGAGGDSPLHF. DNA of the CDR3: TGTGCCAGCAGTGGGGGGGCAGGGGGTGATTCACCCCTCCACTTT.